Ten or more counts support the clone carrying this T cell receptor (beta chain). The source material, RNA transcripts, was used to amplify TCR beta CDR3 regions. HTBI primers drove first-round RT-PCR of the TCR CDR3. One entry per CDR3 protein, called by TCRdb with MiXCR from the multiplex PCR reads. Among some 440,000 distinct CDR3 sequences listed, about 15% were seen once. The CDR3 is 15 residues long. Germline CDR1 KGHDR, CDR2 SFDVKD. V lost 1 base and J lost 2; bases outside the gene matches: 2. This record comes from a study of T cells in Graves' hyperthyroidism and ophthalmopathy. J is TRBJ2-5 and V is TRBV24-1; 8 bases map to TRBD1. Material: blood. This clonotype originated in a woman between 18 and 29 years old with Graves' hyperthyroidism. The CDR3 region has the DNA TGTGCCACCAGTGATTTTAGGACAGGGCAAGAGACCCAGTACTTC. It specifies CATSDFRTGQETQYF.